This T cell receptor beta chain was obtained from a study of blood T cell repertoires in COVID-19. Study-wide context: T cells, B-cell-depleted T cells, or PBMCs provided the cDNA or gDNA that served as material.

Trimming pared 4 bases from V and 8 bases from J, leaving 17 bases between. CDR1 and CDR2 (germline): LGHNA, YSLEER. This CDR3 has 15 residues. In the authors' methods: Nucleated cell number was recorded as an estimate derived from reference gene primer amplification. TCRdb's copy holds only in-frame clones and misses some; the assay was immunoSEQ multiplex PCR. V and J calls plus clone size are reproduced from that table; the DNA served to infer D and trimming. This sample carries 50,000 to 65,000 clones, approximately 92% of them seen once, and the ten largest clones take approximately 6.2%. Sequenced: peripheral blood. The receptor was isolated from a human donor in a cohort sampled during active COVID-19. V is TRBV4-3 and J is TRBJ1-4; D not certain. The CDR3 coding sequence is TGCGCCAGCAGCCCATCCCCCCGGGTGCGAGAAAAACTGTTTTTT. Residues: CASSPSPRVREKLFF.